This T cell receptor beta chain is from a study of cytomegalovirus exposure and HLA in healthy donors. The repertoire was sequenced with immunoSEQ multiplex PCR; TCRdb's copy has only in-frame clones and lacks some. The sample has about 260,000 clones; 90% are singletons. Study observations and caveats: Most sequenced TCRs were rare (though some public TCRs occurred in many donors). Clusters of TCRs from the first cohort tended to co-occur in the 120 validation repertoires (as a later analysis found). 150 to 200 TCR beta chains were listed as cytomegalovirus-associated.

CDR1 is MGHDK, CDR2 SYGVNS, per germline. There are 15 residues in the CDR3. J lost 1 base, V lost 4 bases, and 7 bases had no gene match. About this clone: Its antigen is not identified.

This chain links TRBV25-1 with TRBJ2-7; 7 bases are shared with TRBD1. The source is a woman aged 30 to 39 in good health and CMV-seronegative. Sequencing was performed on PBMCs. The CDR3, as DNA: TGTGCCAGCAGTGGACGACAGGGTCCTTCCTACGAGCAGTACTTC. It encodes CASSGRQGPSYEQYF.